The subject of this entry is one T cell receptor beta chain. Germline loops: CDR1 LGHDT, CDR2 YNNKEL (reference sequence). The CDR3 spans 14 residues. Trimming cost V 6 bases and J 6 bases, with 17 bases left between them. This sample is drawn from a study of blood T cell repertoires in COVID-19. Sequencing was performed with immunoSEQ multiplex PCR; in TCRdb, only in-frame clones are kept and a portion is missing. The sample includes 25,000 to 30,000 clones, approximately 80% of them seen just once. The gene calls are TRBV3-1 (or the pseudogene TRBV3-2) and TRBJ1-2; D is unclear. The sequenced material came from peripheral blood. This TCR was sampled from an older woman with acute or convalescent COVID-19. DNA of the CDR3: TGTGCCAGCAGGCCGTATGCAGTGGCCGATGGCTACACCTTC. This encodes CASRPYAVADGYTF.